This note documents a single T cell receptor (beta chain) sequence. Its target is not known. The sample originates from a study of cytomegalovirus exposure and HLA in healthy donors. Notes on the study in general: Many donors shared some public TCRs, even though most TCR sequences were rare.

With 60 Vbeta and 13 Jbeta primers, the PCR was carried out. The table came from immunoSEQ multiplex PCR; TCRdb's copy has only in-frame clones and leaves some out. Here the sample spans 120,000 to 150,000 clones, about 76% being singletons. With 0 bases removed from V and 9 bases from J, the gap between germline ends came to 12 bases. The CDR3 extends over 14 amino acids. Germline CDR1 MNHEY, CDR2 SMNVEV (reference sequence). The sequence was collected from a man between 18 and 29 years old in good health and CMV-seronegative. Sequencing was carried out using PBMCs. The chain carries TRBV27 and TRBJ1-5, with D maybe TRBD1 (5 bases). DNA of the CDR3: TGTGCCAGCAGTTTATCGGGCGGGGGAGGGCCCCAGCATTTT. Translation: CASSLSGGGGPQHF.